Described below is a single T cell receptor (beta chain) sequence and its context. The source of the sample is a study of blood T cell repertoires in COVID-19. V lost 5 bases and J 4 bases, leaving 21 bases between the germline ends. The germline CDR1 and CDR2 sequences are LNHDA and SQIVND (reference sequence). The CDR3 consists of 17 residues. Profiling relied on immunoSEQ multiplex PCR, and the TCRdb table lists in-frame clones only, not all of them. The table has roughly 180,000 clones, roughly 94% seen once. The chain uses TRBV19 and TRBJ2-1, with D perhaps TRBD2 (6 bases). Material: peripheral blood. The receptor was derived from a young man with COVID-19, enrolled during active disease. The CDR3 DNA sequence: TGTGCCAGTAGTCCCCCCGGGTTAGCGGCCATATACAATGAGCAGTTCTTC. It yields the protein CASSPPGLAAIYNEQFF.